This T cell receptor (beta chain) was recovered during a study of blood T cell repertoires in COVID-19. Profiling relied on immunoSEQ multiplex PCR, and the TCRdb table lists in-frame clones only, not all of them. The repertoire holds 55,000 to 75,000 clones, with roughly 82% as singletons. With 2 bases clipped from V and 7 bases from J, the junction kept 9 bases outside the gene matches. There are 15 residues in the CDR3. CDR1 is SGHKS and CDR2 is YYEKEE in the germline V gene (reference sequence). This TCR was sampled from an elderly man with active COVID-19. The rearrangement links TRBV5-5 to TRBJ2-3; 8 bases agree with TRBD2. The sequenced sample was peripheral blood. The CDR3 region is CASSLINLAGYTQYF. CDR3 DNA sequence: TGTGCCAGCAGCTTAATAAATTTAGCGGGGTATACGCAGTATTTT.